Shown below are 5 T cell receptor beta chains from a single sample sequenced in a study of T cells in Graves' hyperthyroidism and ophthalmopathy. Amplification of TCR beta CDR3 regions used RNA as the template. Researchers ran a first-round RT-PCR on the TCR CDR3 using the HTBI primer set. One entry per CDR3 protein, called by TCRdb with MiXCR from the multiplex PCR reads. Seen here are about 400,000 distinct CDR3 sequences, more than 15% observed once, and the top ten hold 25% to 35%. Sample: blood. These receptors came from a woman aged 18-35 years with Graves' hyperthyroidism that later progressed to Graves' ophthalmopathy.

This clonotype was observed many times. The CDR3 DNA follows: TGTGCCAGCGGACTAGCGGGAGCCCCGGGAAGAGAGACCCAGTACTTC. Translated: CASGLAGAPGRETQYF. The genes are TRBV28 and TRBJ2-5, with 13 bases aligning to TRBD2. This CDR3 has 16 amino acids. V was pared by 8 bases and J by 4 bases, with 10 bases of the junction left unmatched. The germline V gene has CDR1 MDHEN and CDR2 SYDVKM.

This chain connects TRBV20-1 to TRBJ2-7; D unclear. V was clipped by 5 bases and J by 0 bases, with 17 bases between them. Germline CDR1 is DFQATT and CDR2 is SNEGSKA (reference sequence). The CDR3 consists of 15 residues. As DNA, the CDR3 is TGCAGTGCTCCCTCGGAGAAAGCGCGCTCCTACGAGCAGTACTTC. It specifies CSAPSEKARSYEQYF.

On this clonotype itself: A clone one base away is much larger, so this may be a read error. The V gene is TRBV29-1, the J gene TRBJ2-5; D unclear. The CDR3 contains 14 residues. Germline assignment: CDR1 SQVTM and CDR2 ANQGSEA. V shed 1 base and J shed 5 bases, with 14 bases lying between them. The CDR3 region is CSVEGSPGWETQYF. The CDR3 nucleotides are TGCAGCGTTGAAGGCTCACCGGGTTGGGAGACCCAGTACTTC.

This clonotype was counted many times. The chain couples TRBV7-2 to TRBJ2-7; D is unresolved. V gave up 2 bases and J gave up 1 base, with 12 bases separating them. Per the germline V gene, CDR1 is SGHTA and CDR2 is FQGNSA. This CDR3 region has 15 residues. The DNA for the CDR3 is TGTGCCAGCAGCTTATATGGGCGAGAATCCTACGAGCAGTACTTC. Translating it yields CASSLYGRESYEQYF.

This clonotype was observed many times. J is TRBJ2-5 and V is TRBV5-5; 7 nucleotides match TRBD1. This CDR3 has 17 residues. CDR1 SGHKS and CDR2 YYEKEE come from the germline V gene (reference sequence). The V and J ends lost 3 bases and 0 bases, in that order; junction bases with no gene match: 11. CDR3: CASSSPGQVGYQETQYF. As DNA, the CDR3 is TGTGCCAGCAGCTCCCCCGGACAGGTGGGGTACCAAGAGACCCAGTACTTC.